These 21 T cell receptor beta chains share one sample of origin, sequenced in a study of cytomegalovirus exposure and HLA in healthy donors. The PCR ran on 60 Vbeta and 13 Jbeta primers. TCRdb's table, derived via immunoSEQ multiplex PCR, lists solely in-frame clones and lacks some. In total, the table holds some 71,000 clones. Sequenced: PBMCs. These receptors came from a woman aged 25-40 years in good health and CMV-seronegative.

This sequence joins TRBV10-3 and TRBJ1-2, with D possibly TRBD1 on 6 matching bases. The CDR3 covers 13 residues. In germline, CDR1 is ENHRY, CDR2 SYGVKD. V lost 6 bases and J lost 5, with 13 bases in between. Written as DNA, the CDR3 is TGTGCCATCAGGGTGACAGGACCATATGGCTACACCTTC. As protein: CAIRVTGPYGYTF.

V usage is TRBV4-3 and J usage is TRBJ2-3, with 12 bases aligning to TRBD2. The V and J ends lost 4 bases and 2 bases, in that order; junction bases with no gene match: 1. CDR3 length equals 15 residues. Germline CDR1 is LGHNA and CDR2 is YSLEER. The CDR3 DNA is TGCGCCAGCAGCCCTAGCGGGGGGGACACAGATACGCAGTATTTT. Its protein is CASSPSGGDTDTQYF.

This rearrangement joins TRBV4-1 to TRBJ2-7, with 9 nucleotides matching TRBD1. The germline V gene has CDR1 MGHRA and CDR2 YSYEKL. J gave up 6 bases and V 3 bases, and 12 bases lay outside the gene matches. The CDR3 is made up of 16 amino acids. CDR3 nucleotide sequence: TGCGCCAGCAGCCAGGTACAGGGGGCGATGTACGTCGAGCAGTACTTC. This encodes CASSQVQGAMYVEQYF.

The CDR3 sequence is CASSLEESSRLGYTF. The CDR3 coding sequence is TGTGCCAGCAGCTTGGAAGAGTCGTCCAGGCTAGGCTACACCTTC. The V call is TRBV5-6, the J call TRBJ1-2; D gene ambiguous. In germline, CDR1 is SGHDT, CDR2 YYEEEE. V was trimmed by 0 bases and J by 8 bases, leaving 17 bases between them. The CDR3 length is 15 residues.

The rearrangement links TRBV18 to TRBJ2-2; 8 bases align to TRBD2. Germline loops: CDR1 KGHSH, CDR2 LQKENI. The V segment lost 4 bases and the J segment 1 base; nucleotides outside the gene matches: 8. This CDR3 has 17 amino acids. CDR3 nucleotide sequence: TGTGCCAGCTCACTAAATGGACTAGCCGGGAACACCGGGGAGCTGTTTTTT. Amino acid sequence: CASSLNGLAGNTGELFF.

The V call is TRBV30, the J call TRBJ1-1; D ambiguous. Trimming left V 1 base short and J 13 bases short, with 16 bases between. The CDR3 length is 12 residues. CDR1 and CDR2 (germline): GTSNPN, SVGIG (reference sequence). The CDR3 here is CAWSDSAGRDFF. For the CDR3, the DNA is TGTGCCTGGAGTGACTCGGCCGGGAGAGATTTCTTT.

The chain uses TRBV10-3 and TRBJ1-2; 9 nucleotides match TRBD1. The germline CDR1 and CDR2 sequences are ENHRY and SYGVKD. This CDR3 has 15 amino acids. V was clipped by 6 bases and J by 2 bases; unmatched bases: 7. The CDR3 sequence is CAIRDTGQGNYGYTF. The DNA of the CDR3 is TGTGCCATCAGAGACACCGGACAGGGGAACTATGGCTACACCTTC.

The gene calls are TRBV5-1 and TRBJ2-3, with unresolved D. Germline CDR1 reads SGHRS; CDR2 reads YFSETQ. Trimming shortened V by 2 bases and J by 4 bases, and 11 bases separated the two germline ends. This CDR3 region has 14 residues. CDR3 DNA: TGCGCCAGCAGCTTCCGTCCTAGTCCAGATACGCAGTATTTT. Protein product: CASSFRPSPDTQYF.

The V gene is TRBV28, the J gene TRBJ1-6, with 7 bases that match TRBD1. The CDR3 is 15 amino acids. The trim removed 3 bases at V and 6 bases at J, leaving 5 bases unmatched. Looked up from germline, CDR1 is MDHEN and CDR2 is SYDVKM. The CDR3 reads CASSFWDSFNSPLHF. CDR3 sequence (DNA): TGTGCCAGCAGTTTCTGGGACAGCTTTAATTCACCCCTCCACTTT. The complete variable domain, with remaining parts taken from reference TRBV28 and TRBJ1-6, reads DVKVTQSSRYLVKRTGEKVFLECVQDMDHENMFWYRQDPGLGLRLIYFSYDVKMKEKGDIPEGYSVSREKKERFSLILESASTNQTSMYLCASSFWDSFNSPLHFGNGTRLTVT.

As for this clone: A junction end diverges from the germline sequence, so it may reflect a read error. V usage is TRBV28 and J usage is TRBJ1-5; 7 bases agree with TRBD1. The CDR3 has 13 amino acids. Germline V lookup: CDR1 MDHEN, CDR2 SYDVKM. The chain's CDR3 is CASSQDTGQRQHF. The CDR3 DNA reads as TGTGCCAGCAGTCAAGATACGGGACAGCGCCAGCATTTT. Full variable domain (missing parts from reference TRBV28 and TRBJ1-5): DVKVTQSSRYLVKRTGEKVFLECVQDMDHENMFWYRQDPGLGLRLIYFSYDVKMKEKGDIPEGYSVSREKKERFSLILESASTNQTSMYLCASSQDTGQRQHFGDGTRLSIL.

CDR3 amino acids: CASRPDGTGYEQYF. For the CDR3, the DNA is TGTGCCAGCAGACCAGACGGGACAGGATACGAGCAGTACTTC. V gene TRBV28 combines with J gene TRBJ2-7, with TRBD1 identical over 8 bases. The CDR3 is 14 residues long. Germline V gives CDR1 MDHEN, CDR2 SYDVKM. Germline trimming cut 6 bases from V and 4 bases from J; bases unmatched to any gene: 8. The whole variable domain, remainder taken from reference TRBV28 and TRBJ2-7, is DVKVTQSSRYLVKRTGEKVFLECVQDMDHENMFWYRQDPGLGLRLIYFSYDVKMKEKGDIPEGYSVSREKKERFSLILESASTNQTSMYLCASRPDGTGYEQYFGPGTRLTVT.

The chain is built from TRBV6-5 and TRBJ1-1, with 7 bases matching TRBD1. Trimming took 0 bases from V and 4 from J; bases not matched to a gene: 5. Germline lookup yields CDR1 MNHEY and CDR2 SVGAGI. The CDR3 loop spans 15 amino acids. The CDR3 DNA follows: TGTGCCAGCAGTTACTCGAGACAGGGCGGCACTGAAGCTTTCTTT. Translated, it gives CASSYSRQGGTEAFF.

This chain joins TRBV30 and TRBJ2-7; D call uncertain. V was cut by 0 bases and J by 6 bases, with 9 bases left in between. Germline V gives CDR1 GTSNPN, CDR2 SVGIG (reference sequence). This CDR3 comprises 12 residues. CDR3 DNA: TGTGCCTGGAGTGTACGGGTTGGCGAGCAGTACTTC. Its translation: CAWSVRVGEQYF.

This chain links TRBV18 with TRBJ2-7; TRBD1 matches at 7 bases. The germline V gene encodes CDR1 KGHSH and CDR2 LQKENI. The V segment lost 6 bases and the J segment 1 base; nucleotides outside the gene matches: 9. CDR3 length: 15 amino acids. CDR3 in DNA: TGTGCCAGCTCTACGGGACAGAGACCTTCCTACGAGCAGTACTTC. Its translation: CASSTGQRPSYEQYF.

This chain joins TRBV6-6 and TRBJ1-5; 7 bases map to TRBD1. The CDR3 extends over 13 amino acids. V lost 2 bases to trimming and J lost 6 bases; unmatched junction nucleotides: 1. Germline CDR1 MNHNY, CDR2 SVGAGI (reference sequence). The CDR3 sequence: CASSYQGGQPQHF. CDR3 DNA: TGTGCCAGCAGTTACCAGGGGGGTCAGCCCCAGCATTTT.

The chain carries TRBV6-5 and TRBJ2-7; TRBD2 is a possible D gene (5 bases). This CDR3 spans 16 amino acids. V lost 0 bases, J lost 3 bases, and 15 bases lay in between. The germline CDR1 and CDR2 sequences are MNHEY and SVGAGI. The CDR3 region is CASSYSGPPAVYEQYF. CDR3 in DNA: TGTGCCAGCAGTTACTCTGGACCCCCAGCGGTCTACGAGCAGTACTTC.

As DNA, the CDR3 is TGCAGCGCCCTCACGGGACTAGCGAGTTACGAGCAGTACTTC. This encodes CSALTGLASYEQYF. The chain has TRBV29-1 and TRBJ2-7; 10 bases are a match to TRBD2. Per germline, CDR1 SQVTM and CDR2 ANQGSEA. V trimming: 7 bases; J trimming: 4 bases; junction bases outside the gene matches: 10. The CDR3 consists of 14 residues.

The chain is built from TRBV29-1 and TRBJ2-3, with D possibly being TRBD1 (6 bases). This CDR3 comprises 14 residues. The V gene lost 5 bases and the J gene lost 2 bases, with 14 bases spanning the gap. Germline values: CDR1 SQVTM, CDR2 ANQGSEA. In DNA, the CDR3 is TGCAGCGTTATGGACAGATCCCCCACAGATACGCAGTATTTT. This encodes CSVMDRSPTDTQYF.

The chain has TRBV7-2 and TRBJ2-7, with TRBD2 as a possible D gene (5 bases). This CDR3 has 15 residues. Trimming pared 3 bases from V and 5 bases from J, leaving 17 bases between. Per germline, CDR1 SGHTA and CDR2 FQGNSA. CDR3 nucleotides: TGTGCCAGCAGCTTGCGAGCGGCGGCGGACGACGAGCAGTACTTC. Its translation is CASSLRAAADDEQYF.

CDR3 sequence (DNA): TGTGCCAGCAGCTTCCCCAGGACGGGGTACGCCTACGAGCAGTACTTC. As protein: CASSFPRTGYAYEQYF. The chain recombines TRBV5-6 with TRBJ2-7; a possible D gene is TRBD2 (5 bases). Trimming took 2 bases from V and 2 from J, leaving 17 bases between them. The V gene's germline CDR1 is SGHDT and CDR2 YYEEEE. The CDR3 is 16 amino acids.

The V and J genes are TRBV5-8 and TRBJ1-2; D uncertain. The V and J ends lost 1 base and 0 bases respectively, with 16 bases between them. The CDR3 has 17 residues. Germline V gene sequence: CDR1 SGHTS, CDR2 YDEGEE. CDR3 protein: CASSLLGPPGPNYGYTF. Written as DNA, the CDR3 is TGTGCCAGCAGCTTGCTGGGCCCTCCTGGGCCTAACTATGGCTACACCTTC.